This T cell receptor (beta chain) is from a study of neurological immune-mediated disorders. Sequencing runs each yielded over 160 million TCR-beta sequences from 15-18 subjects. MiXCR was run by TCRdb on the 5' RACE reads, yielding one entry per CDR3 protein. The data show 65,000 to 85,000 distinct CDR3 sequences, 2.5% to 4% seen once. This clonotype was observed many times. Looked up from germline, CDR1 is MGHDK and CDR2 is SYGVNS. V was pared by 4 bases and J by 8 bases, with 14 bases of the junction left unmatched. The CDR3 has 16 residues. The TCR was taken from a woman between 45 and 65 years old with multiple sclerosis. The sequencing sample was made of PBMCs. The chain uses TRBV25-1 and TRBJ2-1; 7 positions agree with TRBD2. The CDR3 sequence is CASSAHGRLFRDEQFF. DNA for the CDR3: TGTGCCAGCAGTGCCCACGGGAGGCTCTTCAGGGATGAGCAGTTCTTC.